These 20 T cell receptor beta chains originate from one sample sequenced in a study of T cells after yellow fever vaccination. TCRdb ran MiXCR on the 5' RACE reads and lists one entry per CDR3 protein. The data hold 200,000 to 300,000 distinct CDR3 sequences, with more than 3.5% observed a single time. This sample comprised PBMCs, obtained 15 days after the yellow fever booster vaccination. The source of these receptors is a man aged 18 to 30 who received the YFV17D yellow fever vaccine.

By share, this clonotype ranks as large. V is TRBV7-2 and J is TRBJ1-1; the match to TRBD1 covers 7 bases. Germline lookup yields CDR1 SGHTA and CDR2 FQGNSA. J gave up 4 bases and V 4 bases, and 3 bases lay outside the gene matches. The CDR3 consists of 13 residues. The CDR3 DNA sequence: TGTGCCAGCAGCTACCGACAGGGCACTGAAGCTTTCTTT. Amino acid sequence: CASSYRQGTEAFF. Variable domain in full (rest from reference TRBV7-2 and TRBJ1-1): GAGVSQSPSNKVTEKGKDVELRCDPISGHTALYWYRQSLGQGLEFLIYFQGNSAPDKSGLPSDRFSAERTGGSVSTLTIQRTQQEDSAVYLCASSYRQGTEAFFGQGTRLTVV.

This clonotype was recorded at least ten times. V is TRBV2 and J is TRBJ2-3; TRBD2 agrees at 12 bases. In germline, CDR1 is SNHLY, CDR2 FYNNEI. With 7 bases clipped from V and 4 bases from J, the junction kept 6 bases outside the gene matches. The CDR3 is 15 amino acids. Here the CDR3 DNA reads TGTGCCAGCACCAGGCTAGCGGGGGGGCCAGATACGCAGTATTTT. Translated, it gives CASTRLAGGPDTQYF.

The table lists this clonotype with many counts. The gene calls are TRBV6-1 and TRBJ1-2; 8 bases are a match to TRBD1. The CDR3 has 14 amino acids. Germline CDR1 and CDR2: MNHNS and SASEGT. V shed 8 bases and J 4 bases; nucleotides not matched to a gene: 9. The CDR3 DNA reads TGTGCCAGCCACGTGGGGACAGGCCCCTATGGCTACACCTTC. This codes for CASHVGTGPYGYTF.

The sample holds many counts of this clonotype. The chain uses TRBV15 and TRBJ2-5; D might be TRBD1 (5 bases). V gave up 0 bases and J gave up 5 bases, with 7 bases separating them. The germline V gene has CDR1 LNHNV and CDR2 YYDKDF (reference sequence). This CDR3 is built from 13 residues. The CDR3 region is CATSRDQGETQYF. The CDR3 DNA reads as TGTGCCACCAGCAGAGATCAGGGCGAGACCCAGTACTTC.

This clonotype occurred many times. The chain employs TRBV29-1 and TRBJ2-2; TRBD1 or TRBD2 may be the D gene (5 bases each). This CDR3 contains 15 residues. Germline lookup yields CDR1 SQVTM and CDR2 ANQGSEA. V lost 7 bases, J lost 2 bases, and 17 bases lay in between. The chain's CDR3 is CSARAGTANTGELFF. In DNA form, the CDR3 reads TGCAGCGCAAGGGCCGGGACCGCAAACACCGGGGAGCTGTTTTTT.

This clonotype occurred many times. The rearrangement links TRBV7-2 to TRBJ2-7, with no clear D. Trimming stripped 2 bases from V and 7 bases from J, with 18 bases between. Germline CDR1 is SGHTA and CDR2 is FQGNSA. This CDR3 comprises 15 residues. This chain's CDR3 is CASSLIAGEPREQYF. Here the CDR3 DNA reads TGTGCCAGCAGCTTAATCGCAGGAGAACCGAGGGAGCAGTACTTC. The full variable domain, completed using reference TRBV7-2 and TRBJ2-7, is GAGVSQSPSNKVTEKGKDVELRCDPISGHTALYWYRQSLGQGLEFLIYFQGNSAPDKSGLPSDRFSAERTGGSVSTLTIQRTQQEDSAVYLCASSLIAGEPREQYFGPGTRLTVT.

This clonotype was seen repeatedly, ten times or more. The chain has TRBV7-2 and TRBJ1-2; 7 positions agree with TRBD1. Losses at the gene ends were 5 bases for V and 3 bases for J; bases not matched to a gene: 9. Germline-derived CDR1 and CDR2 are SGHTA and FQGNSA. This CDR3 comprises 15 residues. The CDR3 nucleotides are TGTGCCAGCAGCATATACAGGGGTGAATACTATGGCTACACCTTC. It encodes CASSIYRGEYYGYTF.

The sample holds many counts of this clonotype. The chain has TRBV19 and TRBJ1-1; D may be TRBD1 (5 bases). CDR1 LNHDA and CDR2 SQIVND come from the germline V gene (reference sequence). The CDR3 sequence is 14 residues long. Trimming removed 5 bases from V and 9 bases from J, with 19 bases in between. This CDR3 is CASSPSGPEDKAFF. The CDR3 nucleotides read TGTGCCAGTAGTCCCTCGGGGCCCGAAGACAAAGCTTTCTTT.

In its sample, this clonotype was seen a few times. The chain joins TRBV12-3 or TRBV12-4 to TRBJ1-2, with TRBD1 matching over 10 bases. V was clipped by 1 base and J by 7 bases; unmatched bases: 9. This CDR3 is 16 amino acids long. Written as DNA, the CDR3 is TGTGCCAGCAGTTTAGATGGGACAGGGGTAACGGTTGGCTACACCTTC. It codes for CASSLDGTGVTVGYTF.

This clonotype was seen many times. Compared with germline, one end of the junction differs, possibly owing to a read error. The CDR3 nucleotides read TGTTCCAGCAGCTCCGGACCCGCAACTGAAGCTTTCTTT. Protein product: CSSSSGPATEAFF. This sequence joins TRBV7-3 and TRBJ1-1; D not resolved. CDR1 and CDR2 (germline): SGHTA, FQGTGA. This CDR3 has 13 residues.

This clonotype was recorded at least ten times. The J gene is TRBJ2-1, the V gene TRBV7-8; 7 bases line up with TRBD2. Germline V CDR1 and CDR2: SGHVS, FQNEAQ. Losses at the gene ends were 11 bases for V and 10 bases for J; bases not matched to a gene: 17. The CDR3 extends over 14 amino acids. This CDR3 is CAGGGSGPVGEQFF. The CDR3 region has the DNA TGTGCCGGCGGGGGTTCGGGCCCCGTAGGCGAGCAGTTCTTC.

The sample holds many counts of this clonotype. The rearrangement uses TRBV4-3 and TRBJ2-2, with D tentatively TRBD1 (6 bases). The CDR3 extends over 18 amino acids. Germline CDR1 reads LGHNA; CDR2 reads YSLEER. V dropped 1 base and J dropped 3 bases, with 18 bases sitting between them. CDR3 nucleotide sequence: TGCGCCAGCAGCCAAGGTCGACTGGGGGCACCATACACCGGGGAGCTGTTTTTT. Encoded protein: CASSQGRLGAPYTGELFF.

This clonotype was seen many times. This chain connects TRBV11-1 to TRBJ1-1; 7 positions match TRBD1. J gave up 7 bases and V 5 bases, and 10 bases lay outside the gene matches. The CDR3 covers 14 residues. The germline V gene encodes CDR1 SGHAT and CDR2 FQDESV (reference sequence). The CDR3 nucleotides read TGTGCCAGCAGCCCCCTGACAGGGCATAGTGAAGCTTTCTTT. Translation: CASSPLTGHSEAFF.

The chain couples TRBV3-1 to TRBJ2-4, with D possibly being TRBD2 (6 bases). V was pared by 1 base and J by 5 bases, with 6 bases between. CDR3 size: 13 residues. Germline loops: CDR1 LGHDT, CDR2 YNNKEL (reference sequence). The CDR3 sequence is CASSQAGENIQYF. The CDR3 nucleotides read TGTGCCAGCAGCCAAGCGGGGGAAAACATTCAGTACTTC.

This clonotype has ten or more counts. The DNA of the CDR3 is TGTGCCAGCAGCCAGGAGGGGGCCCTCCGTGAGGCTTTCTTT. Its translation: CASSQEGALREAFF. V gene TRBV3-1 combines with J gene TRBJ1-1; 7 nucleotides match TRBD1. Trimming took 3 bases from V and 11 from J; bases not matched to a gene: 12. There are 14 residues in the CDR3. The germline CDR1 and CDR2 sequences are LGHDT and YNNKEL (reference sequence).

With respect to this clonotype: A much larger clone is a single base away; this may be a read error. The rearrangement uses TRBV6-5 and TRBJ2-5, with D possibly TRBD2 on 5 matching bases. CDR3 length equals 11 residues. Germline loops: CDR1 MNHEY, CDR2 SVGAGI. V was trimmed by 8 bases and J by 9 bases, leaving 13 bases between them. For the CDR3, the DNA is TGTGCCAGCGGACTTCGCGGGTCCCAGTACTTC. It translates to CASGLRGSQYF.

This clonotype was counted ten times or more. The chain combines TRBV5-1 with TRBJ2-7; 14 bases fit TRBD2. This CDR3 comprises 15 residues. The V gene end was trimmed by 4 bases and the J gene end by 4 bases; junction bases not matched to a gene: 4. CDR1 is SGHRS, CDR2 YFSETQ, per germline. CDR3 coding DNA: TGCGCCAGCAGCCTGACTAGCGGGGGGGCTTACGAGCAGTACTTC. Protein product: CASSLTSGGAYEQYF.

This clonotype was seen ten or more times. The chain employs TRBV20-1 and TRBJ2-7, with 8 bases lining up with TRBD2. Germline V lookup: CDR1 DFQATT, CDR2 SNEGSKA (reference sequence). This CDR3 comprises 14 residues. J gave up 0 bases and V 6 bases, and 7 bases lay outside the gene matches. The CDR3 bases are TGCAGTGCCACCTTAGCGGGGAGCTCCTACGAGCAGTACTTC. It encodes CSATLAGSSYEQYF.

This clonotype was seen at least ten times. This chain uses TRBV5-8 with TRBJ1-1, with D unresolved. The CDR3 consists of 12 residues. Germline-derived CDR1 and CDR2 are SGHTS and YDEGEE. Trimming removed 2 bases at V and 11 bases at J, with 13 bases between. Here the CDR3 DNA reads TGTGCCAGCAGCTTACAGAACCCCGCGGCTTTCTTT. Amino acid sequence: CASSLQNPAAFF. The variable domain in full, with the rest retrieved from reference TRBV5-8 and TRBJ1-1, is EAGVTQSPTHLIKTRGQQATLRCSPISGHTSVYWYQQALGLGLQFLLWYDEGEERNRGNFPPRFSGRQFPNYSSELNVNALELEDSALYLCASSLQNPAAFFGQGTRLTVV.

This clonotype was detected ten times or more. This sequence joins TRBV2 and TRBJ1-1, with 7 bases fitting TRBD1. CDR3 length: 14 amino acids. CDR1 and CDR2 from the germline V gene are SNHLY and FYNNEI. The ends lost 7 bases at V and 8 bases at J; junction bases unmatched: 13. The CDR3 spells CASTPTGYRGEAFF. For the CDR3, the DNA is TGTGCCAGCACGCCGACAGGGTACCGGGGGGAAGCTTTCTTT.